The 22 T cell receptor beta chains in this list originate from one sample, sequenced in a study of radiotherapy plus CTLA-4 blockade in lung cancer. Sequenced by immunoSEQ multiplex PCR; TCRdb stores in-frame clones only, minus some. The repertoire includes 40,000 to 50,000 clones, around 86% of them detected once, and roughly 3.3% sits in the top ten. This specimen consisted of peripheral blood, obtained from a patient treated with radiotherapy plus ipilimumab. These receptors all come from a human donor with non-small cell lung cancer who had stable disease on radiotherapy plus ipilimumab.

The chain uses TRBV7-2 and TRBJ2-3; 11 nucleotides match TRBD1. J gave up 3 bases and V 5 bases, and 4 bases lay outside the gene matches. Germline CDR1 is SGHTA and CDR2 is FQGNSA. The CDR3 is made up of 15 amino acids. CDR3 sequence: CASSARDRGTDTQYF. CDR3 in DNA: TGTGCCAGCAGCGCGAGGGACAGGGGGACAGATACGCAGTATTTT.

The V and J genes are TRBV6-1 and TRBJ2-7; 7 nucleotides agree with TRBD2. Germline V CDR1 and CDR2: MNHNS, SASEGT. CDR3 length equals 16 residues. Trimming cost V 2 bases and J 5 bases; bases outside gene matches: 12. This CDR3 is CASSETLGGGLDEQYF. The CDR3 bases are TGTGCCAGCAGTGAAACTCTTGGGGGGGGACTCGACGAGCAGTACTTC.

This clone is categorized as medium-sized (0.01 to 0.1%). The CDR3 bases are TGTGCCAGCAGCAGGACAAGCTACGAGCAGTACTTC. Protein sequence: CASSRTSYEQYF. This chain links TRBV5-6 with TRBJ2-7; D possibly corresponds to TRBD1 (5 bases). Trimming removed 4 bases from V and 3 bases from J, with 8 bases in between. The CDR3 sequence is 12 residues long. Germline loops: CDR1 SGHDT, CDR2 YYEEEE.

The chain is built from TRBV10-3 and TRBJ2-2, with 7 bases lining up with TRBD1. CDR3 length: 13 amino acids. The germline V gene has CDR1 ENHRY and CDR2 SYGVKD. Unmatched junction bases numbered 3, after V lost 6 bases and J lost 5 bases. In DNA, the CDR3 is TGTGCCATCAGGGAACAGGGGACCGGGGAGCTGTTTTTT. Translating it yields CAIREQGTGELFF.

The chain employs TRBV7-6 and TRBJ2-1, with D perhaps matching TRBD1 (6 bases). From germline, CDR1 is SGHVS and CDR2 FNYEAQ. V was clipped by 2 bases and J by 7 bases, with 15 bases between them. This CDR3 is built from 15 residues. In DNA form, the CDR3 reads TGTGCCAGCAGCTTAATGGCGACAGGTGGGAATGAGCAGTTCTTC. Translating gives CASSLMATGGNEQFF.

This rearrangement joins TRBV11-3 to TRBJ2-1; 10 nucleotides line up with TRBD2. CDR1 is SGHNT and CDR2 is YENEEA in the germline V gene. The CDR3 runs to 16 residues. V shed 6 bases, J shed 9 bases, and the junction held 14 bases outside the gene matches. CDR3 DNA: TGTGCCAGCAGTCGCCGAATAGCGGGAGGAGGGATTGAGCAGTTCTTC. It is translated as CASSRRIAGGGIEQFF.

This clone was counted once. An end of the junction does not agree with germline; a read error may underlie this. The gene calls are TRBV11-2 and TRBJ1-2; 11 bases map to TRBD1. Per germline, CDR1 SGHAT and CDR2 FQNNGV. This CDR3 comprises 16 residues. The CDR3 spells CASSTLDRGRNYGHTF. CDR3 DNA sequence: TGTGCCAGCAGCACCCTGGACAGGGGGCGCAACTATGGCCACACCTTC.

The V and J genes are TRBV27 and TRBJ1-1, with D hard to call. The CDR3 is 14 amino acids. Germline values: CDR1 MNHEY, CDR2 SMNVEV (reference sequence). V was pared by 0 bases and J by 1 base, with 6 bases between. CDR3 nucleotide sequence: TGTGCCAGCAGTTTATCGCTGGCGAACACTGAAGCTTTCTTT. It yields the protein CASSLSLANTEAFF.

This rearrangement joins TRBV4-1 to TRBJ2-3, with TRBD1 matching 7 bases. J gave up 1 base and V 5 bases, and 3 bases lay outside the gene matches. The CDR3 has 14 residues. CDR1 is MGHRA, CDR2 YSYEKL, per germline. CDR3: CASSLTGGTDTQYF. The CDR3 DNA reads as TGCGCCAGCAGCTTAACAGGGGGCACAGATACGCAGTATTTT.

The V call is TRBV5-6, the J call TRBJ2-1, with TRBD1 matching 8 bases. The germline V gene encodes CDR1 SGHDT and CDR2 YYEEEE. Losses at the gene ends were 3 bases for V and 7 bases for J; bases not matched to a gene: 3. CDR3 length: 13 residues. CDR3: CASSWTGFNEQFF. The CDR3 nucleotides are TGTGCCAGCAGCTGGACAGGGTTTAATGAGCAGTTCTTC.

The V call is TRBV13, the J call TRBJ2-1; 10 nucleotides agree with TRBD2. The V segment lost 3 bases and the J segment 1 base; nucleotides outside the gene matches: 3. This CDR3 has 16 residues. From germline, CDR1 is PRHDT and CDR2 FYEKMQ (reference sequence). The CDR3 reads CASSLSGRASYNEQFF. The CDR3 DNA sequence: TGTGCCAGCAGCTTGAGCGGGAGGGCGTCCTACAATGAGCAGTTCTTC.

This clone was detected once. V usage is TRBV28 and J usage is TRBJ2-7; a weak D match, TRBD2 (7 bases). V lost 4 bases, J lost 5 bases, and 24 bases lay in between. CDR1 is MDHEN, CDR2 SYDVKM, per germline. CDR3 length: 17 residues. The CDR3 sequence: CASSSKNKGGPGHEQYF. In nucleotides, the CDR3 is TGTGCCAGCAGTTCCAAAAACAAGGGGGGGCCCGGGCACGAGCAGTACTTC. Full variable domain (remainder filled in from reference TRBV28 and TRBJ2-7): DVKVTQSSRYLVKRTGEKVFLECVQDMDHENMFWYRQDPGLGLRLIYFSYDVKMKEKGDIPEGYSVSREKKERFSLILESASTNQTSMYLCASSSKNKGGPGHEQYFGPGTRLTVT.

CDR3 sequence reads: CASSDKGQGMKTQYF. The CDR3 bases are TGTGCCAGCAGTGATAAGGGACAGGGTATGAAGACCCAGTACTTC. This sequence joins TRBV2 and TRBJ2-5; 9 bases are a match to TRBD1. CDR1 and CDR2 from the germline V gene are SNHLY and FYNNEI. The CDR3 runs 15 residues. Trimming cost V 3 bases and J 6 bases; bases outside gene matches: 8.

This clone has a handful of counts. The chain carries TRBV25-1 and TRBJ2-7; tentative D call: TRBD2 (5 bases). The germline V and J ends were trimmed by 3 bases and 5 bases, with 11 bases remaining between them. Germline V CDR1 and CDR2: MGHDK, SYGVNS. CDR3 length: 13 residues. CDR3: CASSDSVRDEQYF. The CDR3 coding sequence is TGTGCCAGCAGTGATTCGGTGCGGGACGAGCAGTACTTC.

The V and J genes are TRBV7-2 and TRBJ2-5; 8 bases line up with TRBD1. Germline loops: CDR1 SGHTA, CDR2 FQGNSA. The CDR3 has 13 amino acids. The ends lost 5 bases at V and 5 bases at J; junction bases unmatched: 4. Written as DNA, the CDR3 is TGTGCCAGCAGCCCGGACAGGGACGAGACCCAGTACTTC. It codes for CASSPDRDETQYF. Based on the CDR3 plus reference TRBV7-2 and TRBJ2-5, the full variable domain is GAGVSQSPSNKVTEKGKDVELRCDPISGHTALYWYRQSLGQGLEFLIYFQGNSAPDKSGLPSDRFSAERTGGSVSTLTIQRTQQEDSAVYLCASSPDRDETQYFGPGTRLLVL.

The V call is TRBV7-2, the J call TRBJ1-1; the D gene is possibly TRBD1 (5 bases). Germline assignment: CDR1 SGHTA and CDR2 FQGNSA. The length of the CDR3 is 14 residues. The V end was cut by 5 bases, the J end by 5 bases, with 15 bases between. CDR3 protein: CASSPGGGATEAFF. Here the CDR3 DNA reads TGTGCCAGCAGCCCCGGGGGGGGAGCAACTGAAGCTTTCTTT.

This sequence joins TRBV7-6 and TRBJ1-6, with D hard to call. Germline V gives CDR1 SGHVS, CDR2 FNYEAQ. V was pared by 5 bases and J by 9 bases, with 14 bases between. The CDR3 runs to 14 residues. The CDR3 nucleotides read TGTGCCAGCAGCGGATCACAGCACGGTTCACCCCTCCACTTT. The encoded protein is CASSGSQHGSPLHF.

This sequence joins TRBV5-8 and TRBJ2-5; 13 nucleotides match TRBD2. V lost 0 bases, J lost 5 bases, and 7 bases stayed unmatched. The CDR3 contains 17 residues. Germline CDR1 is SGHTS and CDR2 is YDEGEE. The CDR3 loop is CASSLGLAGGIGETQYF. CDR3 nucleotides: TGTGCCAGCAGCTTGGGACTAGCGGGAGGTATCGGGGAGACCCAGTACTTC.

This chain uses TRBV18 with TRBJ1-5; TRBD1 is a possible D gene (5 bases). CDR1 KGHSH and CDR2 LQKENI come from the germline V gene. There are 14 residues in the CDR3. The germline V and J ends were trimmed by 3 bases and 2 bases, with 8 bases remaining between them. The CDR3 is CASSPPGGNQPQHF. In DNA form, the CDR3 reads TGTGCCAGCTCACCTCCGGGGGGCAATCAGCCCCAGCATTTT. The complete variable domain, with remaining parts taken from reference TRBV18 and TRBJ1-5, reads NAGVMQNPRHLVRRRGQEARLRCSPMKGHSHVYWYRQLPEEGLKFMVYLQKENIIDESGMPKERFSAEFPKEGPSILRIQQVVRGDSAAYFCASSPPGGNQPQHFGDGTRLSIL.

The V and J genes are TRBV7-9 and TRBJ1-1; D gene unclear. The CDR3 runs 13 residues. CDR1 is SEHNR, CDR2 FQNEAQ, per germline (reference sequence). The V end lost 2 bases, the J end lost 0 bases, and 4 bases lay between the germline ends. The CDR3 nucleotides are TGTGCCAGCAGCTTAACTTTGAACACTGAAGCTTTCTTT. Protein sequence: CASSLTLNTEAFF.

J is TRBJ2-5 and V is TRBV9, with 8 bases that match TRBD1. The assigned J gene may be wrong: the sequence end matches TRBJ2-7 better. This CDR3 contains 15 residues. Germline-derived CDR1 and CDR2 are SGDLS and YYNGEE. CDR3 loop: CASSVADREAYEQYF. CDR3 nucleotides: TGTGCCAGCAGCGTGGCGGACAGGGAAGCCTACGAGCAGTACTTC.

This clone turned up a few times. V usage is TRBV5-5 and J usage is TRBJ2-7, with D possibly matching TRBD2 (6 bases). The length of the CDR3 is 14 residues. V dropped 2 bases and J dropped 3 bases, with 12 bases sitting between them. Germline CDR1 reads SGHKS; CDR2 reads YYEKEE (reference sequence). In DNA form, the CDR3 reads TGTGCCAGCAGCTTAGTGGGGCGGGACTACGAGCAGTACTTC. This encodes CASSLVGRDYEQYF.